Sequencing of this TCR beta chain was carried out in a study of cytomegalovirus exposure and HLA in healthy donors. Study results and caveats: Most TCR sequences were seen very rarely across donors, but some public TCRs occurred in many.

As regards this clone: What it binds is not known.

Sequencing used immunoSEQ multiplex PCR; TCRdb keeps in-frame clones, though not all of them. The data contain 200,000 to 300,000 clones, roughly 86% of them seen just once; the ten biggest clones take up around 1.2%. Sample: PBMCs. The TCR sequence derives from a woman aged 30 to 39 in good health and CMV-seropositive.

Written as DNA, the CDR3 is TGTGCCAGCAGCGCCCGGACAGGGCAAACCTCTGAGCAGTACTTC. Translated: CASSARTGQTSEQYF. The V call is TRBV9, the J call TRBJ2-7; 8 bases align to TRBD1. Per germline, CDR1 SGDLS and CDR2 YYNGEE. Trimming took 3 bases from V and 7 from J; bases not matched to a gene: 12. The CDR3 runs to 15 residues. Full variable domain (remainder filled in from reference TRBV9 and TRBJ2-7): DSGVTQTPKHLITATGQRVTLRCSPRSGDLSVYWYQQSLDQGLQFLIQYYNGEERAKGNILERFSAQQFPDLHSELNLSSLELGDSALYFCASSARTGQTSEQYFGPGTRLTVT.